A single sample is the source of the 5 T cell receptor beta chains below, sequenced in a study of blood T cell repertoires in COVID-19. Sequenced by immunoSEQ multiplex PCR; TCRdb stores in-frame clones only, minus some. The table records 250,000 or so clones, about 89% of them present only once. Sequenced sample: PBMCs or T cells enriched from blood (not recorded which). The receptor source for this set is a man aged 40-50 years who had recovered from COVID-19.

V usage is TRBV9 and J usage is TRBJ1-6; D might be TRBD1 (5 bases). Germline V gene lookup returns CDR1 SGDLS and CDR2 YYNGEE. Trimming took 0 bases from V and 8 from J, leaving 12 bases between them. The CDR3 is made up of 15 amino acids. This CDR3 is CASSVEAGLHSPLHF. DNA for the CDR3: TGTGCCAGCAGCGTAGAGGCAGGGTTGCATTCACCCCTCCACTTT.

The V call is TRBV18, the J call TRBJ1-1; TRBD1 matches 7 bases. Germline CDR1 reads KGHSH; CDR2 reads LQKENI. V was clipped by 4 bases and J by 0 bases; unmatched bases: 5. The CDR3 has 15 residues. DNA for the CDR3: TGTGCCAGCTCACGGGACAGTGAATTGAACACTGAAGCTTTCTTT. It yields the protein CASSRDSELNTEAFF.

CDR3 loop: CASSPDRGTSYEQYF. Here the CDR3 DNA reads TGTGCCAGCAGCCCGGACAGGGGGACCTCCTACGAGCAGTACTTC. The chain couples TRBV27 to TRBJ2-7; the match to TRBD1 covers 10 bases. Per the germline V gene, CDR1 is MNHEY and CDR2 is SMNVEV (reference sequence). Losses at the gene ends were 6 bases for V and 0 bases for J; bases not matched to a gene: 5. The CDR3 extends over 15 amino acids.

The V and J genes are TRBV13 and TRBJ1-2; D perhaps matches TRBD1 (6 bases). Germline V lookup: CDR1 PRHDT, CDR2 FYEKMQ (reference sequence). Trimming pared 1 base from V and 4 bases from J, leaving 10 bases between. This CDR3 has 14 residues. The CDR3 region has the DNA TGTGCCAGCAGCTTAGAGAGACAGGTCTATGGCTACACCTTC. Residues: CASSLERQVYGYTF. Based on the CDR3 plus reference TRBV13 and TRBJ1-2, the full variable domain is AAGVIQSPRHLIKEKRETATLKCYPIPRHDTVYWYQQGPGQDPQFLISFYEKMQSDKGSIPDRFSAQQFSDYHSELNMSSLELGDSALYFCASSLERQVYGYTFGSGTRLTVV.

The V call is TRBV27, the J call TRBJ2-7, with 7 nucleotides matching TRBD2. V was clipped by 4 bases and J by 4 bases; unmatched bases: 10. This CDR3 is 15 amino acids long. Germline V CDR1 and CDR2: MNHEY, SMNVEV (reference sequence). The CDR3 reads CASSSPRESGYEQYF. CDR3 nucleotide sequence: TGTGCCAGCAGTTCCCCGCGGGAGTCGGGTTACGAGCAGTACTTC.